This paragraph covers one T cell receptor (beta chain) sequence. The sample comes from a study of shared T cell receptors in the human thymus. Repertoires were generated with immunoSEQ multiplex PCR, while TCRdb's copy carries only in-frame clones and drops some. The sample has hundreds of thousands of clones; 70% to 80% are singletons. V was trimmed by 4 bases and J by 0 bases, leaving 10 bases between them. This CDR3 has 14 residues. Germline assignment: CDR1 GTSNPN and CDR2 SVGIG (reference sequence). The data also belong to a second study, concerning human thymus T cells. That publication notes: The thymus tissue came from resections taken during corrective heart surgery. Blood and thymic repertoires both appeared biased in V and J gene usage. Related research reported highly overlapping thymic repertoires among unrelated individuals.

The chain recombines TRBV30 with TRBJ2-4; the D gene is possibly TRBD2 (6 bases). This receptor was taken from a boy in the first two years of life with a congenital heart defect. The sample was thymocytes. CDR3 nucleotide sequence: TGTGCCTGGACCAAAGCGGGAGCCAAAAACATTCAGTACTTC. Translating gives CAWTKAGAKNIQYF.